This is a list of T cell receptor beta chains from one sample in a study of T cell repertoires in cytomegalovirus infection. TCRdb processed the reads anew with MiXCR; each CDR3 protein has one entry. The sample has about 140,000 distinct CDR3 sequences; about 6.1% are singletons. Sequenced input: PBMCs. The origin of the receptors is a human donor in good health (CMV status not recorded). Some clones in this sample may be carry-over from other donors' samples. Both conserved end residues are part of each CDR3. Clone size, where shown, is once, few, many, or a class for clones that have expanded.

v_gene | abundance | len | CDR3aa
TRBV6-2/TRBV6-3 | many | 17 | CASSYTWTTLGTYEQYF
TRBV20-1 | many | 17 | CSASGTGGAGGANVLTF
TRBV2 | few | 14 | CASSAVPFQETQYF
TRBV19 | many | 14 | CASSADRGREKLFF
TRBV7-2 | many | 17 | CASSPTGGLSGANVLTF
TRBV5-1 | many | 14 | CASSLTSSYNEQFF
TRBV29-1 | . | 15 | CSVEPSGGASGEQYF
TRBV7-2 | many | 15 | CASSRLAGPLDTQYF
TRBV2 | many | 15 | CASSARTGGSQPQHF
TRBV7-2 | many | 15 | CASSLPAGMNTEAFF
TRBV6-2/TRBV6-3 | few | 13 | CASRQGVGETQYF